These 26 T cell receptor beta chains came from one sample sequenced in a study of T cells in Graves' hyperthyroidism and ophthalmopathy. What was amplified from RNA transcripts were TCR beta CDR3 regions. In the first-round RT-PCR of the TCR CDR3, the HTBI primer set was used. Using its own MiXCR run on the multiplex PCR reads, TCRdb lists one record per CDR3 protein. Here the sample spans fewer than 650,000 distinct CDR3 sequences, approximately 49% being singletons. Sequencing input: peripheral blood or thyroid tissue (not recorded which). Receptor source: an adult woman with Graves' disease, either hyperthyroidism or ophthalmopathy (not recorded which).

This clonotype has at least ten counts. The rearrangement joins TRBV7-9 to TRBJ1-2; D may be TRBD1 (6 bases). Trimming shortened V by 1 base and J by 8 bases, and 17 bases separated the two germline ends. The germline CDR1 and CDR2 sequences are SEHNR and FQNEAQ (reference sequence). The CDR3 length is 15 residues. The CDR3 loop is CASSLEGTPQRGYTF. Written as DNA, the CDR3 is TGTGCCAGCAGCTTAGAAGGGACACCCCAGCGGGGCTACACCTTC.

V is TRBV24-1 and J is TRBJ2-5; D is unresolved. This CDR3 region has 11 residues. Trimming took 4 bases from V and 5 from J, leaving 4 bases between them. Per the germline V gene, CDR1 is KGHDR and CDR2 is SFDVKD. The CDR3 loop reads CATSDSETQYF. Here the CDR3 DNA reads TGTGCCACCAGTGACTCTGAGACCCAGTACTTC.

This sequence joins TRBV29-1 and TRBJ2-5; no clear D gene. V lost 1 base, J lost 4 bases, and 10 bases lay in between. Germline loops: CDR1 SQVTM, CDR2 ANQGSEA. This CDR3 region has 13 residues. The CDR3 reads CSVEGFAGETQYF. Written as DNA, the CDR3 is TGCAGCGTTGAAGGGTTTGCTGGAGAGACCCAGTACTTC.

This clonotype was counted ten times or more. The chain couples TRBV20-1 to TRBJ2-2, with unresolved D. Per the germline V gene, CDR1 is DFQATT and CDR2 is SNEGSKA (reference sequence). V was shortened by 5 bases and J by 0 bases, with 10 bases between the two germline ends. CDR3 size: 14 residues. The CDR3 reads CSALGPSNTGELFF. Written as DNA, the CDR3 is TGCAGTGCTCTTGGCCCTTCGAACACCGGGGAGCTGTTTTTT.

In its sample, this clonotype was seen many times. CDR3 bases: TGTGCCAGCAGCCAAGATTTTGAAGCTTTCTTT. As protein: CASSQDFEAFF. This chain joins TRBV3-1 and TRBJ1-1; D call uncertain. There are 11 residues in the CDR3. The germline V and J ends were trimmed by 0 bases and 7 bases, with 3 bases remaining between them. Germline values: CDR1 LGHDT, CDR2 YNNKEL (reference sequence).

The sample holds one count of this clonotype. This chain uses TRBV11-2 with TRBJ1-1, with TRBD1 as a possible D gene (6 bases). Germline assignment: CDR1 SGHAT and CDR2 FQNNGV. The CDR3 is 15 amino acids. Trimming left V 5 bases short and J 1 base short, with 14 bases between. CDR3 protein: CASSQVDRKNTEAFF. CDR3 sequence (DNA): TGTGCCAGCAGCCAAGTTGACAGGAAGAACACTGAAGCTTTCTTT.

This clonotype has at least ten counts. This chain links TRBV2 with TRBJ2-7; D might be TRBD1 or TRBD2, each matching 5 bases. The CDR3 is 13 residues long. Germline-derived CDR1 and CDR2 are SNHLY and FYNNEI. Trimming cost V 7 bases and J 5 bases, with 15 bases left between them. The CDR3 coding sequence is TGTGCCAGCACCCCCGCTGGGGGTCACGAGCAGTACTTC. Translating gives CASTPAGGHEQYF. The full variable domain, in which reference TRBV2 and TRBJ2-7 provide the parts outside the CDR3, is EPEVTQTPSHQVTQMGQEVILRCVPISNHLYFYWYRQILGQKVEFLVSFYNNEISEKSEIFDDQFSVERPDGSNFTLKIRSTKLEDSAMYFCASTPAGGHEQYFGPGTRLTVT.

V is TRBV7-9 and J is TRBJ2-2, with D unresolved. CDR3 length equals 10 residues. V shed 8 bases and J shed 5 bases, with 3 bases lying between them. CDR1 and CDR2 (germline): SEHNR, FQNEAQ (reference sequence). The CDR3 DNA reads as TGTGCCAGCGTAACCGGGGAGCTGTTTTTT. Encoded protein: CASVTGELFF.

This clonotype was picked up many times. The CDR3 reads CASSQVTDQPQHF. The CDR3 DNA reads TGCGCCAGCAGCCAAGTGACGGATCAGCCCCAGCATTTT. This chain joins TRBV4-1 and TRBJ1-5, with D unresolved. The CDR3 totals 13 residues. The germline V gene encodes CDR1 MGHRA and CDR2 YSYEKL. Trimming stripped 1 base from V and 5 bases from J, with 6 bases between.

Ten or more counts support this clonotype. V and J are TRBV5-1 and TRBJ2-7; a weak D match, TRBD1 (6 bases). The ends were cut back, 2 bases at V and 1 base at J, with 10 bases in the middle. Germline-derived CDR1 and CDR2 are SGHRS and YFSETQ. CDR3 length: 14 residues. CDR3 sequence: CASSLVTGSYEQYF. CDR3 DNA sequence: TGCGCCAGCAGCTTAGTGACAGGATCCTACGAGCAGTACTTC.

A few counts support this clonotype. The gene calls are TRBV6-1 and TRBJ1-2; no firm D call. The V gene lost 6 bases and the J gene lost 4 bases, with 12 bases spanning the gap. This CDR3 comprises 13 residues. Germline-derived CDR1 and CDR2 are MNHNS and SASEGT. The CDR3 region has the DNA TGTGCCAGCAGCATACACCGCAGCTATGGCTACACCTTC. This gives the protein CASSIHRSYGYTF.

The CDR3 DNA reads as TGCAGCGTTGAAGGGGGGGCGTTTGACGAGCAGTACTTC. Protein sequence: CSVEGGAFDEQYF. The gene calls are TRBV29-1 and TRBJ2-7, with D perhaps TRBD1 or TRBD2 (6 bases each). Trimming took 1 base from V and 5 from J, leaving 12 bases between them. Germline CDR1 is SQVTM and CDR2 is ANQGSEA. The CDR3 covers 13 residues.

This clonotype was observed a handful of times. This chain uses TRBV30 with TRBJ1-6; the match to TRBD1 covers 9 bases. Germline lookup yields CDR1 GTSNPN and CDR2 SVGIG (reference sequence). With V trimmed by 0 bases and J by 7 bases, 7 bases remained unmatched. The CDR3 covers 16 residues. The CDR3 protein is CAWSVLGQGYNSPLHF. In DNA, the CDR3 is TGTGCCTGGAGTGTACTGGGACAGGGCTACAATTCACCCCTCCACTTT.

This clonotype has a handful of counts. The J gene is TRBJ2-5, the V gene TRBV29-1, with a weak D call TRBD2 (6 bases). Between the trimmed V and J ends, which lost 2 bases and 3 bases, there was a span of 10 bases. The V gene's germline CDR1 is SQVTM and CDR2 ANQGSEA. The CDR3 extends over 13 amino acids. This CDR3 is CSVESGVEETQYF. CDR3 nucleotide sequence: TGCAGCGTTGAATCGGGGGTTGAAGAGACCCAGTACTTC.

The rearrangement uses TRBV10-3 and TRBJ2-5; D is uncertain. The V gene's germline CDR1 is ENHRY and CDR2 SYGVKD. Trimming left V 2 bases short and J 5 bases short, with 12 bases between. The CDR3 has 14 residues. CDR3 sequence: CAISETTRAETQYF. The CDR3 DNA is TGTGCCATCAGTGAGACAACCCGGGCGGAGACCCAGTACTTC.

The chain has TRBV7-3 and TRBJ2-5, with 7 nucleotides matching TRBD2. CDR1 and CDR2 from the germline V gene are SGHTA and FQGTGA. The CDR3 has 14 amino acids. With 2 bases clipped from V and 4 bases from J, the junction kept 4 bases outside the gene matches. The CDR3 bases are TGTGCCAGCAGCTTAGCGGGAGACCGAGAGACCCAGTACTTC. Protein product: CASSLAGDRETQYF.

The rearrangement uses TRBV7-9 and TRBJ2-3; 7 bases line up with TRBD2. Germline V gene sequence: CDR1 SEHNR, CDR2 FQNEAQ (reference sequence). The CDR3 extends over 15 amino acids. V shed 5 bases and J 1 base; nucleotides not matched to a gene: 6. CDR3: CASSRGGGGTDTQYF. CDR3 DNA: TGTGCCAGCAGCCGAGGCGGGGGAGGCACAGATACGCAGTATTTT.

This clonotype was found many times. This chain connects TRBV20-1 to TRBJ1-2; D is possibly TRBD1 (5 bases). Germline lookup yields CDR1 DFQATT and CDR2 SNEGSKA (reference sequence). CDR3 size: 13 residues. The V gene lost 5 bases and the J gene lost 4 bases, with 14 bases spanning the gap. The CDR3 coding sequence is TGCAGTGCTTCCGGGGCACAGGTCTATGGCTACACCTTC. It encodes CSASGAQVYGYTF.

This clonotype has a count of ten or more. The CDR3: CSARLRFQETQYF. As DNA, the CDR3 is TGCAGTGCTAGATTAAGGTTTCAAGAGACCCAGTACTTC. The gene calls are TRBV20-1 and TRBJ2-5; D gene uncertain. The CDR3 runs 13 residues. Trimming removed 2 bases from V and 2 bases from J, with 9 bases in between. Per the germline V gene, CDR1 is DFQATT and CDR2 is SNEGSKA (reference sequence).

The gene calls are TRBV12-3 or TRBV12-4 and TRBJ2-7; D call uncertain. The CDR3 runs to 15 residues. V lost 2 bases and J lost 0, with 11 bases in between. CDR3 loop: CASSLRQASSYEQYF. The DNA for the CDR3 is TGTGCCAGCAGTTTACGGCAGGCTAGCTCCTACGAGCAGTACTTC.

As regards this clonotype: Sequence at one end of the junction differs from germline and may be a read error. This rearrangement joins TRBV15 to TRBJ2-7; 15 bases align to TRBD2. The CDR3 contains 18 residues. Germline V gives CDR1 LNHNV, CDR2 YYDKDF (reference sequence). The CDR3 sequence: CAASSLRTSGRAGNEQYF. The CDR3 DNA follows: TGTGCCGCCAGCAGCCTCCGGACTAGCGGGAGGGCCGGGAACGAGCAGTACTTC.

This clonotype was detected ten times or more. The J gene is TRBJ1-1, the V gene TRBV2; D not certain. The V end lost 1 base, the J end lost 8 bases, and 5 bases lay between the germline ends. The CDR3 covers 11 residues. Germline lookup yields CDR1 SNHLY and CDR2 FYNNEI. The CDR3 region is CASSEEGEAFF. The CDR3 DNA follows: TGTGCCAGCAGTGAAGAAGGGGAAGCTTTCTTT.

This sequence joins TRBV7-8 and TRBJ1-1, with 7 bases matching TRBD1. V was pared by 5 bases and J by 4 bases, with 4 bases of the junction left unmatched. The CDR3 totals 13 residues. The germline CDR1 and CDR2 sequences are SGHVS and FQNEAQ. The CDR3 loop is CASSRAGGTEAFF. The CDR3, as DNA: TGTGCCAGCAGCCGGGCAGGGGGCACTGAAGCTTTCTTT.

The table lists this clonotype with many counts. The chain links TRBV7-9 to TRBJ2-7, with TRBD1 matching 8 bases. The CDR3 loop spans 16 amino acids. Germline V gene lookup returns CDR1 SEHNR and CDR2 FQNEAQ (reference sequence). After removal of 2 bases from V and 11 bases from J, the junction contained 17 bases not matched to a gene. The CDR3 nucleotides are TGTGCCAGCAGCTTATCGACAGGGGTCTTTCCTCAGACAAAGTACTTC. This codes for CASSLSTGVFPQTKYF.

The V gene is TRBV4-1, the J gene TRBJ2-7, with D possibly being TRBD2 (5 bases). Looked up from germline, CDR1 is MGHRA and CDR2 is YSYEKL. The CDR3 spans 17 residues. Between the trimmed V and J ends, which lost 4 bases and 3 bases, there was a span of 22 bases. The CDR3 is CASSPGESWPNYYEQYF. The CDR3, as DNA: TGCGCCAGCAGCCCTGGGGAGTCTTGGCCGAACTACTACGAGCAGTACTTC.

This clonotype was observed many times. V is TRBV7-2 and J is TRBJ1-4; maybe TRBD1 (6 bases). Trimming removed 5 bases at V and 6 bases at J, with 10 bases between. This CDR3 has 13 amino acids. Germline V lookup: CDR1 SGHTA, CDR2 FQGNSA. The CDR3 bases are TGTGCCAGCAGCCGGGACAAACATGAAAAACTGTTTTTT. As protein: CASSRDKHEKLFF.